Sequencing of this T cell receptor beta chain was carried out in a study of T cells in Graves' hyperthyroidism and ophthalmopathy. The CDR3 is 13 amino acids. The V and J ends lost 6 bases and 6 bases respectively, with 11 bases between them. More than 8 ml fresh peripheral blood yielded the PBMCs. This clonotype was observed a few times. TCR beta CDR3 regions were amplified from RNA. Primed by the HTBI set, a first-round RT-PCR was run on the TCR CDR3. TCRdb redid the calling of the multiplex PCR reads with MiXCR, one entry per CDR3 protein. The sample lists about 560,000 distinct CDR3 sequences; 15% to 20% were seen once.

V and J are TRBV12-3 or TRBV12-4 and TRBJ1-4, with unresolved D. This TCR came from a woman under 30 with Graves' hyperthyroidism. The sequenced material came from blood. CDR3 nucleotide sequence: TGTGCCAGCAGCCGACACGCTGATGAAAAACTGTTTTTT. Its translation is CASSRHADEKLFF.